This T cell receptor (beta chain) was profiled in a study of cytomegalovirus exposure and HLA in healthy donors. Turning to the study itself: Caucasian-associated ancestry cluster membership applied to 75% to 85% of several hundred genotyped donors.

A note on this clone: Its antigen is not identified.

The germline CDR1 and CDR2 sequences are SNHLY and FYNNEI. The V gene lost 6 bases and the J gene lost 3 bases, with 10 bases spanning the gap. There are 13 residues in the CDR3. The PCR used 60 Vbeta and 13 Jbeta primers. The table came from immunoSEQ multiplex PCR; TCRdb's copy has only in-frame clones and leaves some out. The data contain approximately 170,000 clones, approximately 88% of them seen just once; the ten biggest clones take up more than 1%. Study-level findings and limits: The authors listed some 150 TCR beta chains as cytomegalovirus-associated. The majority of TCR sequences were rare, yet some public TCRs appeared in many donors.

The clonotype originates from a boy aged 2 to 10 in good health and CMV-seronegative. V and J are TRBV2 and TRBJ2-3; possibly TRBD1 for D (5 bases). The sample taken for sequencing was PBMCs. CDR3 protein: CASSNQGTDTQYF. The DNA of the CDR3 is TGTGCCAGCAGCAACCAGGGTACAGATACGCAGTATTTT.